Listed here is a single T cell receptor (beta chain). Its antigen is still unknown. The data originate from a study of Graves' ophthalmopathy and Graves' hyperthyroidism. Study-wide background: Peripheral blood sampling occurred at initial diagnosis, before any treatment. Overall study findings and caveats: The majority of expanded thyroid clonotypes above 0.001 frequency also occurred in blood.

CDR3 regions of TCR beta were amplified from RNA transcripts. The first round was an RT-PCR with HTBI primers, and the second round was a multiplex PCR. MiXCR, applied by TCRdb to the multiplex PCR reads, yields one record per CDR3 protein. The data show about 210,000 distinct CDR3 sequences, with roughly 29% seen just once and 9.1% held by the top ten. In this cohort, patients with other autoimmune diseases, uncontrolled infections, pregnancy or lactation were excluded. This receptor was obtained from a middle-aged man with Graves' ophthalmopathy. Sequencing used peripheral blood.

The CDR3 region is CASSLGTGGELFF. CDR3 DNA sequence: TGTGCCAGCAGTTTGGGGACGGGCGGGGAGCTGTTTTTT. The chain has TRBV12-3 or TRBV12-4 and TRBJ2-2, with D perhaps being TRBD1 or TRBD2 (5 bases each). The CDR3 length is 13 residues. V was shortened by 3 bases and J by 7 bases, with 9 bases between the two germline ends.